This TCR beta chain was found in a study of T-cell memory formation after mild COVID-19. This clonotype was picked up many times. TCRdb recomputed calls from the 5' RACE reads with MiXCR, one row per CDR3 protein. Of about 320,000 distinct CDR3 sequences listed, roughly an eighth are singletons. The CDR3 sequence is 14 residues long. Germline CDR1 is MDHEN and CDR2 is SYDVKM. Trimming took 6 bases from V and 6 from J; bases not matched to a gene: 3. The source is a man aged 18 to 29 who had mild COVID-19 (a few samples of this study predate the infection). Cell type and time point are not known. Sequenced material: PBMCs or a T cell subset sorted from them (not recorded which). The chain links TRBV28 to TRBJ2-1; 12 positions match TRBD2. The CDR3: CASSSGLAGNEQFF. The CDR3 coding sequence is TGTGCCAGCAGCTCGGGACTAGCGGGCAATGAGCAGTTCTTC. The full variable domain, rest sourced from reference TRBV28 and TRBJ2-1, is DVKVTQSSRYLVKRTGEKVFLECVQDMDHENMFWYRQDPGLGLRLIYFSYDVKMKEKGDIPEGYSVSREKKERFSLILESASTNQTSMYLCASSSGLAGNEQFFGPGTRLTVL.